A selection of T cell receptor beta chains follows, all from one sample in a study of blood T cell repertoires in COVID-19. Only in-frame clones appear in the TCRdb table, and some are missing; sequencing was by immunoSEQ multiplex PCR. Of more than 70,000 clones listed, about 89% are singletons. The sample consisted of peripheral blood. These receptors were taken from a man aged 45-65 years with active or convalescent COVID-19. Each CDR3 is given with its conserved first and last residue. The order of the fields is J gene, V gene, CDR3 protein.

>TRBJ2-5|TRBV24-1
CATSDLSGETQYF
>TRBJ2-5|TRBV5-6
CASSLVAQGKTQYF
>TRBJ2-5|TRBV3-1/TRBV3-2
CASSRPDRGETQYF
>TRBJ2-1|TRBV6-1
CASSEFGGATYNEQFF
>TRBJ1-5|TRBV19
CASRLGGQGQPQHF
>TRBJ2-3|TRBV5-1
CASSLGGLATDTQYF
>TRBJ2-3|TRBV19
CASSPQLAGPDTQYF
>TRBJ2-5|TRBV19
CASSIPGLGETQYF
>TRBJ1-5|TRBV19
CASSKTGTGANQPQHF
>TRBJ2-3|TRBV28
CASKRGPSTDTQYF
>TRBJ2-3|TRBV7-2
CASSSLAGSTDTQYF
>TRBJ2-2|TRBV5-6
CASSYRDIANTGELFF
>TRBJ1-5|TRBV12-3/TRBV12-4
CASSFGDRAMDF
>TRBJ2-1|TRBV5-1
CASSLVSQGNNEQFF
>TRBJ1-5|TRBV9
CASSAGSLGNQPQHF
>TRBJ2-1|TRBV7-2
CASSLGQKHNEQFF
>TRBJ2-7|TRBV19
CASSPRGWGDEQYF